This passage covers 6 T cell receptor beta chains from one sample sequenced in a study of T cells after yellow fever vaccination. Via MiXCR, TCRdb re-called the 5' RACE reads, giving one row per CDR3 protein. The table includes fewer than 400,000 distinct CDR3 sequences, 9.5% to 12% detected once. Sequenced here: CD4+ T cells sorted from PBMCs, sampled 45 days after the yellow fever booster vaccination. Receptors originate from a man younger than 35 who received the YFV17D yellow fever vaccine.

The chain couples TRBV4-3 to TRBJ2-3, with 8 bases identical to TRBD1. J gave up 2 bases and V 0 bases, and 7 bases lay outside the gene matches. CDR1 is LGHNA, CDR2 YSLEER, per germline. The length of the CDR3 is 17 residues. CDR3 DNA: TGCGCCAGCAGCCAAGATCCGACAGGGGACTTCACAGATACGCAGTATTTT. Its translation is CASSQDPTGDFTDTQYF.

This chain links TRBV7-3 with TRBJ1-1, with D possibly TRBD1 on 6 matching bases. Germline V lookup: CDR1 SGHTA, CDR2 FQGTGA. Trimming cost V 5 bases and J 3 bases, with 16 bases left between them. This CDR3 has 15 amino acids. The CDR3 is CASSPTGYLDTEAFF. In nucleotides, the CDR3 is TGTGCCAGCAGCCCCACAGGGTATTTAGACACTGAAGCTTTCTTT.

Many counts were recorded for this clonotype. The V call is TRBV20-1, the J call TRBJ1-2; no firm D call. V was trimmed by 1 base and J by 0 bases, leaving 6 bases between them. The CDR3 has 13 amino acids. CDR1 DFQATT and CDR2 SNEGSKA come from the germline V gene (reference sequence). CDR3 nucleotides: TGCAGTGCTAGAGCGGGAACTAACTATGGCTACACCTTC. Its protein is CSARAGTNYGYTF.

J is TRBJ1-4 and V is TRBV5-1; no reliable D call. The germline V and J ends were trimmed by 2 bases and 3 bases, with 14 bases remaining between them. The CDR3 loop spans 16 amino acids. Germline V CDR1 and CDR2: SGHRS, YFSETQ. CDR3 in amino acids: CASSFLVGSSNEKLFF. DNA of the CDR3: TGCGCCAGCAGCTTTCTGGTAGGGTCGTCTAATGAAAAACTGTTTTTT. The variable domain in full, with the rest retrieved from reference TRBV5-1 and TRBJ1-4, is KAGVTQTPRYLIKTRGQQVTLSCSPISGHRSVSWYQQTPGQGLQFLFEYFSETQRNKGNFPGRFSGRQFSNSRSEMNVSTLELGDSALYLCASSFLVGSSNEKLFFGSGTQLSVL.

This clonotype showed up just a few times. This chain uses TRBV11-2 with TRBJ2-1; D possibly matches TRBD1 or TRBD2 (8 bases each). CDR3 length: 16 amino acids. Trimming left V 8 bases short and J 0 bases short, with 17 bases between. In germline, CDR1 is SGHAT, CDR2 FQNNGV. Here the CDR3 DNA reads TGTGCCAGCCGGGGGGGGACAGGCCGCTCCTACAATGAGCAGTTCTTC. Residues: CASRGGTGRSYNEQFF.

This clonotype was observed many times. The genes are TRBV10-3 and TRBJ2-1, with 10 positions matching TRBD2. The J segment lost 3 bases and the V segment lost 8 bases, leaving 4 bases of the junction unmatched. The CDR3 has 14 amino acids. Germline CDR1 reads ENHRY; CDR2 reads SYGVKD. This chain's CDR3 is CAIGAGGYYNEQFF. The CDR3 nucleotides read TGTGCCATCGGAGCGGGGGGGTACTACAATGAGCAGTTCTTC.